What follows are 21 T cell receptor beta chains derived from one specimen sequenced in a study of blood T cell repertoires in COVID-19. Data came from immunoSEQ multiplex PCR; TCRdb stores just in-frame clones and leaves some out. The sample shows a few hundred thousand clones, 90% of them seen only once. Sequenced input: peripheral blood. The receptors here all came from a woman aged 55-69 years with COVID-19, enrolled during active disease.

The V gene is TRBV11-2, the J gene TRBJ1-1, with TRBD1 matching over 9 bases. V shed 5 bases, J shed 1 base, and the junction held 5 bases outside the gene matches. The CDR3 runs 15 residues. Germline V CDR1 and CDR2: SGHAT, FQNNGV. The CDR3 reads CASSLRQGGNTEAFF. In DNA, the CDR3 is TGTGCCAGCAGCCTAAGACAGGGGGGGAACACTGAAGCTTTCTTT.

The V and J genes are TRBV14 and TRBJ1-1, with D uncertain. CDR1 SGHDN and CDR2 FVKESK come from the germline V gene. The CDR3 runs to 13 residues. The ends were cut back, 4 bases at V and 4 bases at J, with 10 bases in the middle. The CDR3 here is CASSPRPSTEAFF. The CDR3 DNA is TGTGCCAGCAGCCCCCGGCCTAGCACTGAAGCTTTCTTT. Full variable domain (remainder filled in from reference TRBV14 and TRBJ1-1): EAGVTQFPSHSVIEKGQTVTLRCDPISGHDNLYWYRRVMGKEIKFLLHFVKESKQDESGMPNNRFLAERTGGTYSTLKVQPAELEDSGVYFCASSPRPSTEAFFGQGTRLTVV.

The chain carries TRBV5-1 and TRBJ1-1, with D unresolved. There are 14 residues in the CDR3. V shed 0 bases and J shed 1 base, with 7 bases lying between them. Germline V CDR1 and CDR2: SGHRS, YFSETQ. CDR3 sequence: CASSLAERNTEAFF. CDR3 coding DNA: TGCGCCAGCAGCTTGGCCGAGAGGAACACTGAAGCTTTCTTT.

The chain couples TRBV9 to TRBJ1-2; D is uncertain. V was clipped by 3 bases and J by 6 bases, with 9 bases between them. Germline assignment: CDR1 SGDLS and CDR2 YYNGEE. This CDR3 has 12 residues. The CDR3 DNA sequence: TGTGCCAGCAGCGAAGCTGAGAATGGCTACACCTTC. Translated: CASSEAENGYTF. Variable domain in full (rest from reference TRBV9 and TRBJ1-2): DSGVTQTPKHLITATGQRVTLRCSPRSGDLSVYWYQQSLDQGLQFLIQYYNGEERAKGNILERFSAQQFPDLHSELNLSSLELGDSALYFCASSEAENGYTFGSGTRLTVV.

The chain has TRBV30 and TRBJ2-6; 8 nucleotides line up with TRBD1. Germline V gives CDR1 GTSNPN, CDR2 SVGIG (reference sequence). The CDR3 sequence is 14 residues long. V lost 5 bases to trimming and J lost 4 bases; unmatched junction nucleotides: 4. The CDR3 region has the DNA TGTGCCTGGGCGACAGGGGCGGGGGCCAACGTCCTGACTTTC. Its protein is CAWATGAGANVLTF.

V is TRBV19 and J is TRBJ1-1, with 7 bases lining up with TRBD1. Per germline, CDR1 LNHDA and CDR2 SQIVND (reference sequence). CDR3 length equals 12 residues. Trimming cost V 7 bases and J 4 bases; bases outside gene matches: 3. The CDR3 is CASNTGATEAFF. DNA for the CDR3: TGTGCCAGTAATACAGGGGCCACTGAAGCTTTCTTT.

The chain uses TRBV7-2 and TRBJ2-1; TRBD1 agrees at 9 bases. With 4 bases clipped from V and 5 bases from J, the junction kept 6 bases outside the gene matches. CDR3 length equals 15 residues. In germline, CDR1 is SGHTA, CDR2 FQGNSA. The CDR3 region is CASSSRTGDNNEQFF. DNA for the CDR3: TGTGCCAGCAGCTCGCGGACAGGGGATAACAATGAGCAGTTCTTC.

This chain uses TRBV4-1 with TRBJ2-2, with TRBD1 identical over 11 bases. CDR3 length: 16 residues. Germline values: CDR1 MGHRA, CDR2 YSYEKL. V lost 4 bases, J lost 0 bases, and 1 base stayed unmatched. CDR3 nucleotide sequence: TGCGCCAGCAGCCGGGGACAGGGGGCGAACACCGGGGAGCTGTTTTTT. It encodes CASSRGQGANTGELFF.

The chain combines TRBV7-8 with TRBJ1-1, with D possibly being TRBD1 (6 bases). Germline-derived CDR1 and CDR2 are SGHVS and FQNEAQ. The germline V and J ends were trimmed by 4 bases and 6 bases, with 12 bases remaining between them. The CDR3 totals 13 residues. CDR3 loop: CASSSGEIAEAFF. CDR3 nucleotide sequence: TGTGCCAGCAGCTCAGGGGAGATCGCTGAAGCTTTCTTT.

The V gene is TRBV6-6, the J gene TRBJ2-7; D gene uncertain. CDR1 and CDR2 (germline): MNHNY, SVGAGI (reference sequence). The CDR3 is 12 residues long. The V gene lost 7 bases and the J gene lost 0 bases, with 7 bases spanning the gap. Here the CDR3 DNA reads TGTGCCAGCAACGCCGGCTCCTACGAGCAGTACTTC. Translated: CASNAGSYEQYF.

As regards this clone: The sample carries other DNA sequences with the same CDR3. This chain connects TRBV7-9 to TRBJ1-2; D gene uncertain. The ends were cut back, 1 base at V and 0 bases at J, with 6 bases in the middle. The V gene's germline CDR1 is SEHNR and CDR2 FQNEAQ (reference sequence). The CDR3 spans 14 residues. CDR3 loop: CASSLETANYGYTF. For the CDR3, the DNA is TGTGCCAGCAGCTTAGAAACAGCTAACTATGGCTACACCTTC.

V is TRBV6-4 and J is TRBJ2-3, with 8 bases identical to TRBD1. The CDR3 runs 14 residues. V shed 4 bases, J shed 4 bases, and the junction held 4 bases outside the gene matches. Germline values: CDR1 MRHNA, CDR2 SNTAGT. CDR3 loop: CASSGGQGADTQYF. DNA for the CDR3: TGTGCCAGCAGTGGAGGACAGGGAGCAGATACGCAGTATTTT.

The J gene is TRBJ1-1, the V gene TRBV29-1; 7 nucleotides align to TRBD1. The CDR3 has 13 residues. In germline, CDR1 is SQVTM, CDR2 ANQGSEA. The trim removed 7 bases at V and 0 bases at J, leaving 5 bases unmatched. CDR3 loop: CSGRDSMNTEAFF. CDR3 sequence (DNA): TGCAGCGGGAGGGACAGTATGAACACTGAAGCTTTCTTT.

CDR3 nucleotide sequence: TGTGCCTGCCGGGAACGAGACCTGTCTAGTGGTGAAAAACTGTTTTTT. It yields the protein CACRERDLSSGEKLFF. This chain connects TRBV19 to TRBJ1-4; D not resolved. Germline V gene lookup returns CDR1 LNHDA and CDR2 SQIVND (reference sequence). The V end was cut by 11 bases, the J end by 7 bases, with 26 bases between. The CDR3 consists of 16 residues. The full variable domain, in which reference TRBV19 and TRBJ1-4 provide the parts outside the CDR3, is DGGITQSPKYLFRKEGQNVTLSCEQNLNHDAMYWYRQDPGQGLRLIYYSQIVNDFQKGDIAEGYSVSREKKESFPLTVTSAQKNPTAFYLCACRERDLSSGEKLFFGSGTQLSVL.

This sequence joins TRBV2 and TRBJ1-1; a weak D match, TRBD1 (5 bases). The CDR3 covers 16 residues. V lost 1 base to trimming and J lost 0 bases, with 12 bases between them. Germline values: CDR1 SNHLY, CDR2 FYNNEI. CDR3: CASSEDSDSLNTEAFF. CDR3 sequence (DNA): TGTGCCAGCAGTGAAGATTCAGACAGCCTGAACACTGAAGCTTTCTTT.

The rearrangement links TRBV5-8 to TRBJ2-1; TRBD2 might be the D (5 bases). CDR3 size: 14 residues. In germline, CDR1 is SGHTS, CDR2 YDEGEE. The V end was cut by 4 bases, the J end by 10 bases, with 18 bases between. The CDR3 DNA follows: TGTGCCAGCAGCATCTTCGGAGCTAGCTCAGAGCAGTTCTTC. This gives the protein CASSIFGASSEQFF.

The chain uses TRBV7-7 and TRBJ1-4; TRBD1 might be the D (5 bases). From germline, CDR1 is SSHAT and CDR2 FNYEAQ (reference sequence). The CDR3 is made up of 16 amino acids. Trimming took 1 base from V and 5 from J, leaving 14 bases between them. CDR3 sequence: CASSLEVRGRNEKLFF. For the CDR3, the DNA is TGTGCCAGCAGCTTAGAGGTTAGGGGCAGGAATGAAAAACTGTTTTTT.

The chain employs TRBV7-9 and TRBJ1-5, with 8 bases fitting TRBD1. CDR1 and CDR2 from the germline V gene are SEHNR and FQNEAQ (reference sequence). This CDR3 has 12 amino acids. V shed 11 bases and J 6 bases; nucleotides not matched to a gene: 6. The CDR3 is CASQGAGQPQHF. The CDR3 DNA follows: TGTGCCTCCCAGGGGGCAGGTCAGCCCCAGCATTTT. Full variable domain (rest looked up from reference TRBV7-9 and TRBJ1-5): DTGVSQNPRHKITKRGQNVTFRCDPISEHNRLYWYRQTLGQGPEFLTYFQNEAQLEKSRLLSDRFSAERPKGSFSTLEIQRTEQGDSAMYLCASQGAGQPQHFGDGTRLSIL.

J is TRBJ1-5 and V is TRBV7-2; TRBD1 matches 7 bases. With 5 bases clipped from V and 4 bases from J, the junction kept 8 bases outside the gene matches. The germline gives CDR1 SGHTA, CDR2 FQGNSA. This CDR3 contains 15 residues. The CDR3 is CASSGTAGGNQPQHF. In DNA form, the CDR3 reads TGTGCCAGCAGCGGCACAGCAGGGGGAAATCAGCCCCAGCATTTT. Based on the CDR3 plus reference TRBV7-2 and TRBJ1-5, the full variable domain is GAGVSQSPSNKVTEKGKDVELRCDPISGHTALYWYRQSLGQGLEFLIYFQGNSAPDKSGLPSDRFSAERTGGSVSTLTIQRTQQEDSAVYLCASSGTAGGNQPQHFGDGTRLSIL.

V is TRBV3-1 (or the pseudogene TRBV3-2) and J is TRBJ1-4, with D tentatively TRBD1 (5 bases). CDR3 length: 16 amino acids. Trimming stripped 6 bases from V and 4 bases from J, with 18 bases between. CDR1 is LGHDT, CDR2 YNNKEL, per germline (reference sequence). The CDR3 here is CASSLTIDSVNEKLFF. The CDR3 nucleotides read TGTGCCAGCAGTCTTACAATAGACAGTGTTAATGAAAAACTGTTTTTT.

The rearrangement joins TRBV4-3 to TRBJ1-1; TRBD1 matches at 7 bases. This CDR3 is 14 amino acids long. CDR1 and CDR2 (germline): LGHNA, YSLEER. The ends lost 4 bases at V and 4 bases at J; junction bases unmatched: 6. The CDR3 DNA sequence: TGCGCCAGCAGCCGAGGGACAGAGGGCACTGAAGCTTTCTTT. This sequence encodes CASSRGTEGTEAFF.